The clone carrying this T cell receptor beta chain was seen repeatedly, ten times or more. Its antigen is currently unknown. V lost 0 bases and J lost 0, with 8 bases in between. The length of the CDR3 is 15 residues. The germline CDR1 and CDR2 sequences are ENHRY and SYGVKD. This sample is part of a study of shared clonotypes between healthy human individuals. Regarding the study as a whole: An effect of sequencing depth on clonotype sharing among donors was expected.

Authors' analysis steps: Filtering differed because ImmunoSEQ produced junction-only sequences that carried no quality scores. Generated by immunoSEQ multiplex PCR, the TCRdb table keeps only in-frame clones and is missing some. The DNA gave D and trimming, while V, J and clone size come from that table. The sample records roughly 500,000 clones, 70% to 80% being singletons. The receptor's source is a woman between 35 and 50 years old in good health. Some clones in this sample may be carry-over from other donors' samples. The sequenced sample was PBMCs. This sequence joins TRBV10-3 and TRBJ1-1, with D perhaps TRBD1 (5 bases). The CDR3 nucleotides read TGTGCCATCAGTGAGTCGGGGCGCATGAACACTGAAGCTTTCTTT. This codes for CAISESGRMNTEAFF.